This T cell receptor beta chain was recovered during a study of tumor-infiltrating lymphocytes in primary liver carcinoma. The authors made TCR beta cDNA from around 500 ng total RNA with a constant-region primer. Libraries for TCR beta were built through three nested multiplex PCR rounds, which together made up a slightly modified ARM-PCR procedure. The first two PCR rounds used TRBV1-TRBV30 primers with a Cbeta primer, roughly 10 cycles each. Using its own MiXCR run on the multiplex PCR reads, TCRdb lists one record per CDR3 protein. The sample carries 150,000 to 200,000 distinct CDR3 sequences, approximately 60% recorded once. Unsorted whole blood yielded blood RNA, and germline DNA was extracted as well. This CDR3 region has 12 residues. The germline V gene encodes CDR1 SGHAT and CDR2 FQNNGV. For this clonotype: The conserved phenylalanine or tryptophan normally closing the CDR3 is absent here, so this likely arose from a read error.

The receptor was isolated from a man aged 35 to 55 with primary liver carcinoma and hepatitis B virus infection. V and J are TRBV11-2 and TRBJ2-7; D assignment may be TRBD1 or TRBD2 (5 bases each). Sequenced: peripheral blood. The CDR3 region is CASSRDGYGQYL. DNA for the CDR3: TGTGCCAGCAGCCGGGACGGCTACGGGCAGTACTTA.